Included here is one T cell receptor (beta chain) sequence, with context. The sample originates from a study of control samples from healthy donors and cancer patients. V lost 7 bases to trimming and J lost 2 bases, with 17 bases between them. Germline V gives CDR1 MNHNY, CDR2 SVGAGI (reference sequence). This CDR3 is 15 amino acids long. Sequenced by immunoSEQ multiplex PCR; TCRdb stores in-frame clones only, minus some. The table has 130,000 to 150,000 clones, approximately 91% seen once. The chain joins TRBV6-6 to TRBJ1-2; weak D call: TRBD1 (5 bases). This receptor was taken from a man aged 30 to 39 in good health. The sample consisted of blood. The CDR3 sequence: CASIKRDGLNYGYTF. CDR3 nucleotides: TGTGCCAGCATTAAGAGGGACGGTCTAAACTATGGCTACACCTTC.